Each of the 28 T cell receptor beta chains below was sequenced from the same sample in a study of cytomegalovirus exposure and HLA in healthy donors. PCR employed 60 Vbeta and 13 Jbeta primers. Clones were read by immunoSEQ multiplex PCR, and TCRdb kept only the in-frame ones, dropping some. The table has 150,000 to 200,000 clones, 70% to 80% seen once. Sequencing was done on a sample of PBMCs. The source is a woman in her thirties or forties in good health and CMV-seronegative.

V is TRBV30 and J is TRBJ1-3; the D gene is possibly TRBD1 (6 bases). The ends were cut back, 2 bases at V and 3 bases at J, with 14 bases in the middle. Per the germline V gene, CDR1 is GTSNPN and CDR2 is SVGIG (reference sequence). This CDR3 is 15 amino acids long. CDR3 protein: CAWSRKGDDGNTIYF. CDR3 sequence (DNA): TGTGCCTGGAGTCGGAAGGGGGATGATGGAAACACCATATATTTT.

The sample holds one count of this clone. The chain is built from TRBV7-3 and TRBJ2-2, with D maybe TRBD2 (6 bases). The CDR3 runs to 16 residues. Trimming stripped 0 bases from V and 6 bases from J, with 14 bases between. The germline V gene has CDR1 SGHTA and CDR2 FQGTGA. DNA for the CDR3: TGTGCCAGCAGCTTAACAGGGCTAGCGAGTCCCGGGGAGCTGTTTTTT. Protein: CASSLTGLASPGELFF.

With respect to this clone: The junction shows a germline mismatch at one end, possibly a read error. The genes are TRBV29-1 and TRBJ2-7; 9 bases agree with TRBD1. The CDR3 extends over 9 amino acids. Per the germline V gene, CDR1 is SQVTM and CDR2 is ANQGSEA. CDR3: CSGPGQGFF. For the CDR3, the DNA is TGCAGTGGCCCGGGACAGGGATTCTTC.

The chain is built from TRBV18 and TRBJ2-4; 14 bases map to TRBD2. V was pared by 6 bases and J by 1 base, with 20 bases of the junction left unmatched. The CDR3 runs 22 residues. CDR1 and CDR2 from the germline V gene are KGHSH and LQKENI. The CDR3 region has the DNA TGTGCCAGCTCCCGGGGACTAGCGGGAGTATCTGGACGGGATTGGGCCAAAAACATTCAGTACTTC. Encoded protein: CASSRGLAGVSGRDWAKNIQYF.

This chain links TRBV7-8 with TRBJ2-1; 14 nucleotides align to TRBD2. Trimming removed 4 bases from V and 5 bases from J; junction bases left unmatched: 13. Germline assignment: CDR1 SGHVS and CDR2 FQNEAQ. The CDR3 sequence is 19 residues long. CDR3 loop: CASSSPLTSGRAFDNEQFF. CDR3 DNA sequence: TGTGCCAGCAGCTCCCCCCTGACTAGCGGGAGGGCCTTCGACAATGAGCAGTTCTTC.

The chain employs TRBV28 and TRBJ1-2; no clear D gene. From germline, CDR1 is MDHEN and CDR2 SYDVKM. The CDR3 runs 13 residues. As DNA, the CDR3 is TGTGCTGTGGGTGTCGGCGGGAACTATGGCTACACCTTC. Protein sequence: CAVGVGGNYGYTF.

This CDR3 reads CASSHPSGRGEQYF. The CDR3 coding sequence is TGTGCCAGCAGCCACCCTAGCGGGAGGGGCGAGCAGTACTTC. This sequence joins TRBV28 and TRBJ2-7, with 12 positions matching TRBD2. The germline CDR1 and CDR2 sequences are MDHEN and SYDVKM. This CDR3 comprises 14 residues. V was pared by 6 bases and J by 6 bases, with 6 bases of the junction left unmatched.

This clone has a handful of counts. This sequence joins TRBV30 and TRBJ2-4; 7 nucleotides line up with TRBD2. Germline-derived CDR1 and CDR2 are GTSNPN and SVGIG (reference sequence). The CDR3 length is 15 residues. After removal of 5 bases from V and 2 bases from J, the junction contained 9 bases not matched to a gene. The CDR3 DNA reads as TGTGCCTGGGAGGGGAGGGTGGGGTCCAAAAACATTCAGTACTTC. Translating it yields CAWEGRVGSKNIQYF.

This sequence joins TRBV29-1 and TRBJ1-2, with no clear D. V lost 5 bases and J 4 bases, leaving 8 bases between the germline ends. CDR1 is SQVTM and CDR2 is ANQGSEA in the germline V gene. This CDR3 spans 11 amino acids. The CDR3 DNA is TGCAGCGTTTTGGCCTCCTATGGCTACACCTTC. It specifies CSVLASYGYTF.

The rearrangement links TRBV25-1 to TRBJ2-5, with TRBD2 matching over 7 bases. The germline gives CDR1 MGHDK, CDR2 SYGVNS. CDR3 length: 13 amino acids. Germline trimming cut 2 bases from V and 13 bases from J; bases unmatched to any gene: 10. In DNA form, the CDR3 reads TGTGCCAGCAGTGAAGGGATATGGGGGAGGGGGTACTTC. Translated, it gives CASSEGIWGRGYF.

The chain has TRBV6-1 and TRBJ2-2, with no clear D. Trimming took off 2 bases at V and 0 bases at J, with 10 bases between the two ends. The CDR3 has 16 amino acids. Germline V gene data show CDR1 as MNHNS and CDR2 as SASEGT. The chain's CDR3 is CASSELDTSNTGELFF. CDR3 DNA sequence: TGTGCCAGCAGTGAATTAGACACCTCGAACACCGGGGAGCTGTTTTTT.

This chain connects TRBV30 to TRBJ1-2; TRBD1 agrees at 8 bases. Germline V gene sequence: CDR1 GTSNPN, CDR2 SVGIG (reference sequence). CDR3 length: 14 amino acids. Trimming removed 5 bases from V and 0 bases from J; junction bases left unmatched: 5. DNA of the CDR3: TGTGCCTGGGAGTACAGGGGGACTAACTATGGCTACACCTTC. Translation: CAWEYRGTNYGYTF.

V is TRBV4-1 and J is TRBJ2-6; D call uncertain. Germline CDR1 MGHRA, CDR2 YSYEKL. V was shortened by 0 bases and J by 3 bases, with 9 bases between the two germline ends. The CDR3 is made up of 16 amino acids. In nucleotides, the CDR3 is TGCGCCAGCAGCCAAGAAAGCTCCCGTGGGGCCAACGTCCTGACTTTC. It is translated as CASSQESSRGANVLTF.

This CDR3 reads CASSYGRNTEAFF. CDR3 DNA sequence: TGTGCCAGCAGTTACGGCAGGAACACTGAAGCTTTCTTT. V gene TRBV6-5 combines with J gene TRBJ1-1; no definite D call. Per germline, CDR1 MNHEY and CDR2 SVGAGI. This CDR3 has 13 amino acids. V was cut by 2 bases and J by 1 base, with 5 bases left in between.

The chain carries TRBV7-3 and TRBJ2-5; weak D call: TRBD1 (5 bases). Germline-derived CDR1 and CDR2 are SGHTA and FQGTGA. Trimming took 2 bases from V and 3 from J, leaving 7 bases between them. The CDR3 length is 13 residues. The CDR3 region is CASSLGAEETQYF. The CDR3 coding sequence is TGTGCCAGCAGCTTAGGGGCAGAAGAGACCCAGTACTTC.

The J gene is TRBJ2-1, the V gene TRBV21-1; the table assigns TRBD1, which was not confirmed against the DNA. TRBV21-1 is a pseudogene. This CDR3 is built from 18 residues. CDR3 amino acids: CASSKYRGQKHERDEQFF. CDR3 DNA sequence: TGTGCCAGCAGCAAATACCGGGGACAGAAGCATGAACGGGATGAGCAGTTCTTC.

The chain joins TRBV11-3 to TRBJ2-1; 9 bases map to TRBD2. Per the germline V gene, CDR1 is SGHNT and CDR2 is YENEEA. The CDR3 sequence is 12 residues long. The V and J ends lost 0 bases and 12 bases, in that order; junction bases with no gene match: 0. CDR3 nucleotides: TGTGCCAGCAGCTTAGAAGCGGGGGGGCAGTTCTTC. This encodes CASSLEAGGQFF.

The chain combines TRBV9 with TRBJ2-1, with 11 positions matching TRBD2. CDR3 length: 16 amino acids. Germline V gives CDR1 SGDLS, CDR2 YYNGEE. Trimming removed 0 bases from V and 7 bases from J; junction bases left unmatched: 6. In DNA form, the CDR3 reads TGTGCCAGCAGCGTAGGTAGCGGGAGGGCCGAAAATGAGCAGTTCTTC. This encodes CASSVGSGRAENEQFF.

This chain connects TRBV5-1 to TRBJ2-5; the D is unclear. CDR1 is SGHRS, CDR2 YFSETQ, per germline. V lost 0 bases to trimming and J lost 5 bases, with 5 bases between them. The CDR3 contains 12 residues. The CDR3 loop is CASSLAGETQYF. CDR3 nucleotides: TGCGCCAGCAGCTTGGCCGGGGAGACCCAGTACTTC.

This chain links TRBV5-1 with TRBJ2-3, with 8 bases identical to TRBD2. The V segment lost 4 bases and the J segment 2 bases; nucleotides outside the gene matches: 6. The CDR3 is 15 amino acids. Germline CDR1 is SGHRS and CDR2 is YFSETQ. In DNA, the CDR3 is TGCGCCAGCAGCCCGGTAGCGGGGCCCACAGATACGCAGTATTTT. Protein sequence: CASSPVAGPTDTQYF.

This clone was seen just once. The chain couples TRBV7-2 to TRBJ1-5; D perhaps matches TRBD1 (6 bases). The CDR3 contains 15 residues. The V and J ends lost 4 bases and 7 bases respectively, with 17 bases between them. The germline V gene encodes CDR1 SGHTA and CDR2 FQGNSA. This CDR3 reads CASSSSGGGGQPQHF. CDR3 nucleotides: TGTGCCAGCAGCTCCAGCGGGGGCGGTGGCCAGCCCCAGCATTTT.

The chain links TRBV4-1 to TRBJ2-3, with TRBD2 identical over 7 bases. The CDR3 extends over 16 amino acids. Germline trimming cut 0 bases from V and 1 base from J; bases unmatched to any gene: 4. In germline, CDR1 is MGHRA, CDR2 YSYEKL. This CDR3 reads CASSQDVSGGTDTQYF. DNA of the CDR3: TGCGCCAGCAGCCAAGATGTCAGCGGGGGCACAGATACGCAGTATTTT.

This chain joins TRBV4-1 and TRBJ1-1; D ambiguous. The CDR3 extends over 14 amino acids. Between the trimmed V and J ends, which lost 3 bases and 1 base, there was a span of 9 bases. The germline V gene encodes CDR1 MGHRA and CDR2 YSYEKL. CDR3 coding DNA: TGCGCCAGCAGCCACGGTCAGGAGAACACTGAAGCTTTCTTT. This gives the protein CASSHGQENTEAFF.

V is TRBV25-1 and J is TRBJ2-3, with TRBD1 identical over 8 bases. CDR3 size: 17 residues. The V gene end was trimmed by 5 bases and the J gene end by 0 bases; junction bases not matched to a gene: 10. Germline loops: CDR1 MGHDK, CDR2 SYGVNS. In DNA form, the CDR3 reads TGTGCCAGCAGTTCTGCACCAGGGGGCTCAAGCACAGATACGCAGTATTTT. Protein: CASSSAPGGSSTDTQYF.

This clone was picked up a small number of times. The chain employs TRBV14 and TRBJ1-1; D gene unclear. Germline V gives CDR1 SGHDN, CDR2 FVKESK. Trimming took 0 bases from V and 5 from J, leaving 7 bases between them. The length of the CDR3 is 13 residues. This chain's CDR3 is CASSQEYRTEAFF. The CDR3 DNA follows: TGTGCCAGCAGCCAAGAATATCGGACTGAAGCTTTCTTT.

This sequence joins TRBV15 and TRBJ2-2, with 8 bases fitting TRBD2. The V segment lost 0 bases and the J segment 5 bases; nucleotides outside the gene matches: 8. CDR3 length: 17 residues. CDR1 is LNHNV, CDR2 YYDKDF, per germline (reference sequence). CDR3 sequence reads: CATSRDLTSVRTGELFF. In DNA form, the CDR3 reads TGTGCCACCAGCAGAGATCTGACTAGCGTTCGGACCGGGGAGCTGTTTTTT.

This clone has more than one count but fewer than ten. The chain carries TRBV11-2 and TRBJ1-1, with 8 bases identical to TRBD1. The V gene end was trimmed by 8 bases and the J gene end by 2 bases; junction bases not matched to a gene: 13. This CDR3 spans 16 amino acids. Germline V gene lookup returns CDR1 SGHAT and CDR2 FQNNGV. The CDR3 sequence: CASLSLDRGINTEAFF. As DNA, the CDR3 is TGTGCCAGCCTGTCCCTAGACAGGGGTATCAACACTGAAGCTTTCTTT.

The table lists this clone with a few counts. The gene calls are TRBV9 and TRBJ2-1; D call uncertain. The V end was cut by 4 bases, the J end by 1 base, with 6 bases between. The CDR3 runs 13 residues. Germline V gene sequence: CDR1 SGDLS, CDR2 YYNGEE. CDR3 protein: CASSPTSYNEQFF. CDR3 coding DNA: TGTGCCAGCAGCCCAACTTCCTACAATGAGCAGTTCTTC. Drawing the rest from reference TRBV9 and TRBJ2-1, the complete variable domain is DSGVTQTPKHLITATGQRVTLRCSPRSGDLSVYWYQQSLDQGLQFLIQYYNGEERAKGNILERFSAQQFPDLHSELNLSSLELGDSALYFCASSPTSYNEQFFGPGTRLTVL.